These 14 T cell receptor beta chains were sequenced from one sample in a study of blood T cell repertoires in COVID-19. The protocol was immunoSEQ multiplex PCR, while the TCRdb copy is restricted to in-frame clones and leaves out a portion. The sample contains 200,000 to 250,000 clones, 85% to 90% of which appear only once. Sequencing used peripheral blood. These receptors were collected from a woman in her 70s with active or convalescent COVID-19.

V is TRBV24-1 and J is TRBJ2-3; D may be TRBD2 (5 bases). CDR1 and CDR2 (germline): KGHDR, SFDVKD. V was cut by 3 bases and J by 6 bases, with 18 bases left in between. This CDR3 is built from 16 residues. The CDR3 spells CATSDPSGGLGDTQYF. The CDR3 DNA follows: TGTGCCACCAGTGATCCCTCGGGCGGGCTCGGCGATACGCAGTATTTT.

The rearrangement joins TRBV3-1 (or the pseudogene TRBV3-2) to TRBJ1-4; a weak D match, TRBD1 (6 bases). Trimming took 6 bases from V and 3 from J, leaving 11 bases between them. CDR3 length equals 14 residues. Germline loops: CDR1 LGHDT, CDR2 YNNKEL (reference sequence). DNA for the CDR3: TGTGCCAGCAGACGCAGGGGACCTAATGAAAAACTGTTTTTT. Its translation is CASRRRGPNEKLFF.

The J gene is TRBJ2-6, the V gene TRBV11-3; tentatively, D is TRBD2 (5 bases). CDR1 is SGHNT and CDR2 is YENEEA in the germline V gene. Deletions cut 5 bases from V and 2 bases from J, with 13 bases between. There are 16 residues in the CDR3. The CDR3 protein is CASSPLPEAGANVLTF. CDR3 sequence (DNA): TGTGCCAGCAGCCCGCTTCCGGAGGCTGGGGCCAACGTCCTGACTTTC.

Only one count was recorded for this clone. The chain links TRBV27 to TRBJ1-1; D possibly corresponds to TRBD1 (5 bases). The CDR3 is made up of 15 amino acids. Per the germline V gene, CDR1 is MNHEY and CDR2 is SMNVEV (reference sequence). V lost 7 bases and J lost 1, with 16 bases in between. Written as DNA, the CDR3 is TGTGCCAGCACCATTCAGGCAGGGCCGAACACTGAAGCTTTCTTT. Its protein product is CASTIQAGPNTEAFF.

The chain is built from TRBV6-1 and TRBJ1-2, with D unclear. V shed 4 bases and J shed 8 bases, with 20 bases lying between them. The CDR3 totals 15 residues. Per the germline V gene, CDR1 is MNHNS and CDR2 is SASEGT. The CDR3, as DNA: TGTGCCAGCAGTGGCCCGGGTCGGGAGGTATTAGGCTACACCTTC. It specifies CASSGPGREVLGYTF.

The chain carries TRBV9 and TRBJ1-4, with a possible D match to TRBD1 (5 bases). CDR1 is SGDLS and CDR2 is YYNGEE in the germline V gene. This CDR3 is 14 amino acids long. Trimming pared 3 bases from V and 1 base from J, leaving 7 bases between. The CDR3 is CASSAGGTNEKLFF. CDR3 nucleotide sequence: TGTGCCAGCAGCGCCGGGGGAACTAATGAAAAACTGTTTTTT.

This chain joins TRBV6-6 and TRBJ1-1; 8 nucleotides agree with TRBD1. The CDR3 has 15 residues. Unmatched junction bases numbered 8, after V lost 6 bases and J lost 2 bases. Germline V gene data show CDR1 as MNHNY and CDR2 as SVGAGI (reference sequence). CDR3 bases: TGTGCCAGCAGCATAAAGACAGGGGCTAACACTGAAGCTTTCTTT. Residues: CASSIKTGANTEAFF.

The V and J genes are TRBV5-1 and TRBJ2-7; 11 nucleotides align to TRBD2. Germline V gives CDR1 SGHRS, CDR2 YFSETQ. The CDR3 runs to 15 residues. After removal of 2 bases from V and 3 bases from J, the junction contained 4 bases not matched to a gene. The CDR3 is CASSFSGGAVYEQYF. In DNA, the CDR3 is TGCGCCAGCAGCTTTAGCGGGGGGGCCGTCTACGAGCAGTACTTC.

This sequence joins TRBV3-1 (or the pseudogene TRBV3-2) and TRBJ2-1; maybe TRBD1 (5 bases). The V gene's germline CDR1 is LGHDT and CDR2 YNNKEL (reference sequence). This CDR3 has 13 amino acids. The V end was cut by 2 bases, the J end by 4 bases, with 6 bases between. CDR3 loop: CASSQQGYNEQFF. CDR3 in DNA: TGTGCCAGCAGCCAACAGGGTTACAATGAGCAGTTCTTC.

This chain connects TRBV9 to TRBJ2-3; D perhaps matches TRBD1 (6 bases). V lost 0 bases and J 8 bases, leaving 16 bases between the germline ends. Per germline, CDR1 SGDLS and CDR2 YYNGEE. This CDR3 region has 15 residues. The CDR3 DNA is TGTGCCAGCAGCGTAGCTCCCCGGTGGGGGCCTACGCAGTATTTT. It codes for CASSVAPRWGPTQYF.

CDR3 sequence (DNA): TGCGCCAGCAGCCACCCGAGGGATTCTTCACCCCTCCACTTT. It encodes CASSHPRDSSPLHF. The rearrangement joins TRBV23-1 to TRBJ1-6; D call uncertain. TRBV23-1 is classed as an ORF, of uncertain function. The V end lost 6 bases, the J end lost 9 bases, and 15 bases lay between the germline ends. The CDR3 covers 14 residues.

J is TRBJ2-2 and V is TRBV7-2, with 10 bases lining up with TRBD2. CDR1 is SGHTA, CDR2 FQGNSA, per germline. V was clipped by 5 bases and J by 6 bases; unmatched bases: 9. The CDR3 length is 16 residues. CDR3 protein: CASSLERGGLPGELFF. The DNA of the CDR3 is TGTGCCAGCAGCCTAGAGCGGGGGGGCCTTCCCGGGGAGCTGTTTTTT.

The CDR3 bases are TGCAGCGTTACACAGGGTTGGTACCAAGAGACCCAGTACTTC. It yields the protein CSVTQGWYQETQYF. The chain has TRBV29-1 and TRBJ2-5; D possibly corresponds to TRBD1 (6 bases). The CDR3 is 14 residues long. Germline V gene data show CDR1 as SQVTM and CDR2 as ANQGSEA. Deletions cut 5 bases from V and 0 bases from J, with 13 bases between.

V gene TRBV7-8 combines with J gene TRBJ1-1; 9 bases align to TRBD1. This CDR3 region has 13 residues. V was pared by 4 bases and J by 6 bases, with 3 bases of the junction left unmatched. Per germline, CDR1 SGHVS and CDR2 FQNEAQ. CDR3 sequence: CASSSDRGSEAFF. Written as DNA, the CDR3 is TGTGCCAGCAGCTCGGACAGGGGCTCTGAAGCTTTCTTT. The full variable domain, rest sourced from reference TRBV7-8 and TRBJ1-1, is GAGVSQSPRYKVAKRGQDVALRCDPISGHVSLFWYQQALGQGPEFLTYFQNEAQLDKSGLPSDRFFAERPEGSVSTLKIQRTQQEDSAVYLCASSSDRGSEAFFGQGTRLTVV.